The 2 T cell receptor beta chains below come from one sample, sequenced in a study of technical replicates of blood from a handful of donors. Clones were sequenced by immunoSEQ multiplex PCR, and TCRdb holds only the in-frame ones, with some missing. The sample lists 40,000 to 65,000 clones; 86% were seen once. Material: PBMCs. These receptor sequences come from a human donor in good health. Some clones in this sample may be carry-over from other donors' samples.

The rearrangement uses TRBV6-5 and TRBJ1-2; D is perhaps TRBD1 (5 bases). This CDR3 has 12 residues. Germline-derived CDR1 and CDR2 are MNHEY and SVGAGI. Trimming shortened V by 5 bases and J by 5 bases, and 9 bases separated the two germline ends. The CDR3 loop reads CASSPRGYGYTF. The CDR3 bases are TGTGCCAGCAGTCCCCGGGGGTATGGCTACACCTTC.

The chain recombines TRBV29-1 with TRBJ2-1; 8 bases are shared with TRBD1. There are 14 residues in the CDR3. Germline V gives CDR1 SQVTM, CDR2 ANQGSEA. With V trimmed by 2 bases and J by 7 bases, 7 bases remained unmatched. The CDR3 protein is CSVEFRDRRNEQFF. The CDR3 nucleotides are TGCAGCGTTGAATTCCGGGACAGGAGAAATGAGCAGTTCTTC.